Detailed here is one TCR beta chain. The data belong to a study of blood T cell repertoires in COVID-19. Sequencing used immunoSEQ multiplex PCR; TCRdb keeps in-frame clones, though not all of them. The sample lists about 74,000 clones; 88% were seen once. The TCR comes from a woman older than 75 with active or convalescent COVID-19. The sequencing input was peripheral blood.

Written as DNA, the CDR3 is TGCAGCGTAGACCCTGGACAGGCGGCTGGAATGGATGAGCAGTTCTTC. Amino acids: CSVDPGQAAGMDEQFF. The rearrangement joins TRBV29-1 to TRBJ2-1; TRBD1 matches at 7 bases. Trimming took 6 bases from V and 8 from J; bases not matched to a gene: 19. Germline V gene lookup returns CDR1 SQVTM and CDR2 ANQGSEA. CDR3 size: 16 residues.